Listed below are T cell receptor beta chains from one sample, sequenced in a study of blood T cell repertoires in COVID-19. Some clones are missing from TCRdb's copy, which holds only in-frame ones; the method was immunoSEQ multiplex PCR. The repertoire includes around 190,000 clones, 83% of them detected once, and 1.5% sits in the top ten. The sample was peripheral blood. All receptors come from a human donor in a cohort sampled during active COVID-19. The CDR3 runs from the conserved cysteine through the conserved F or W. A D gene is named only where the DNA matches it firmly. Clone size is not always given. Where it is, it says once, few, many or a class for expanded clones.

CDR3 protein: CASSMGQSYGYTF
CDR3 DNA: TGTGCCAGTAGTATGGGACAGTCCTATGGCTACACCTTC
V gene: TRBV19
clone size: few
J gene: TRBJ1-2
D gene: TRBD1

CDR3 protein: CASSYSTGVSIYYEQYF
CDR3 DNA: TGTGCCAGCAGTTACTCGACAGGGGTCTCTATTTACTACGAGCAGTACTTC
V gene: TRBV6-2/TRBV6-3
clone size: NA
J gene: TRBJ2-7
D gene: TRBD1

CDR3 protein: CSVEGTVRRGGYTF
CDR3 DNA: TGCAGCGTCGAGGGGACAGTTCGAAGAGGTGGCTACACCTTC
V gene: TRBV29-1
clone size: NA
J gene: TRBJ1-2
D gene: TRBD1

CDR3 protein: CASSDSSRGALRYEQYF
CDR3 DNA: TGTGCCAGCAGTGACTCATCCCGGGGGGCGCTTAGGTACGAGCAGTACTTC
V gene: TRBV6-4
clone size: NA
J gene: TRBJ2-7
D gene: NA

CDR3 protein: CASSPGFGNTIYF
CDR3 DNA: TGTGCCAGCAGCCCGGGATTTGGAAACACCATATATTTT
V gene: TRBV7-6
clone size: NA
J gene: TRBJ1-3
D gene: NA

CDR3 protein: CAISESNGGDGYTF
CDR3 DNA: TGTGCCATCAGTGAGTCGAACGGGGGGGATGGCTACACCTTC
V gene: TRBV10-3
clone size: few
J gene: TRBJ1-2
D gene: NA

CDR3 protein: CAAKPSGKYNEQFF
CDR3 DNA: TGTGCCGCAAAGCCCAGCGGTAAATACAATGAGCAGTTCTTC
V gene: TRBV2
clone size: NA
J gene: TRBJ2-1
D gene: NA

CDR3 protein: CASSSAGTGGGEQYF
CDR3 DNA: TGTGCCAGCAGTTCGGCCGGGACAGGGGGCGGCGAGCAGTACTTC
V gene: TRBV28
clone size: NA
J gene: TRBJ2-7
D gene: TRBD1

CDR3 protein: CASSSHSTGLNTEAFF
CDR3 DNA: TGTGCCAGCAGTTCCCATTCGACAGGGTTGAACACTGAAGCTTTCTTT
V gene: TRBV27
clone size: NA
J gene: TRBJ1-1
D gene: TRBD1

CDR3 protein: CASSSGLLYSGANVLTF
CDR3 DNA: TGTGCCAGCAGTTCGGGACTCTTATACTCTGGGGCCAACGTCCTGACTTTC
V gene: TRBV28
clone size: NA
J gene: TRBJ2-6
D gene: NA

CDR3 protein: CASSGSRDREKETQYF
CDR3 DNA: TGTGCCAGCAGTGGTTCCCGGGACAGAGAAAAAGAGACCCAGTACTTC
V gene: TRBV6-1
clone size: NA
J gene: TRBJ2-5
D gene: TRBD1

CDR3 protein: CASSPKRREGVSYEQYF
CDR3 DNA: TGCGCCAGCAGCCCTAAGCGGCGGGAGGGGGTCTCCTACGAGCAGTACTTC
V gene: TRBV4-3
clone size: NA
J gene: TRBJ2-7
D gene: TRBD2

CDR3 protein: CASSLPQGRSGYTF
CDR3 DNA: TGTGCCAGCAGTCTTCCCCAGGGGCGGAGTGGCTACACCTTC
V gene: TRBV28
clone size: NA
J gene: TRBJ1-2
D gene: NA

CDR3 protein: CASSHQTGILDYGYTF
CDR3 DNA: TGCGCCAGCAGCCACCAGACAGGAATCCTCGACTATGGCTACACCTTC
V gene: TRBV4-3
clone size: NA
J gene: TRBJ1-2
D gene: NA

CDR3 protein: CASSDWTGNEQYF
CDR3 DNA: TGCGCCAGCAGCGATTGGACAGGGAACGAGCAGTACTTC
V gene: TRBV5-1
clone size: NA
J gene: TRBJ2-7
D gene: TRBD1

CDR3 protein: CATSSGEGANYGYTF
CDR3 DNA: TGTGCCACCAGTTCCGGGGAGGGAGCTAACTATGGCTACACCTTC
V gene: TRBV24-1
clone size: NA
J gene: TRBJ1-2
D gene: NA

CDR3 protein: CASTRGYEQYF
CDR3 DNA: TGTGCCAGCACGCGGGGATACGAGCAGTACTTC
V gene: TRBV28
clone size: NA
J gene: TRBJ2-7
D gene: NA

CDR3 protein: CASSEVRLAGGTDTQYF
CDR3 DNA: TGTGCCAGCAGTGAAGTCCGATTAGCGGGAGGAACAGATACGCAGTATTTT
V gene: TRBV2
clone size: NA
J gene: TRBJ2-3
D gene: TRBD2

CDR3 protein: CASSGKRDRVYEQYF
CDR3 DNA: TGTGCCAGCAGTGGAAAAAGGGACAGGGTATACGAGCAGTACTTC
V gene: TRBV25-1
clone size: NA
J gene: TRBJ2-7
D gene: TRBD1

CDR3 protein: CASSVGDGYNSPLHF
CDR3 DNA: TGTGCCAGCAGCGTGGGAGACGGTTATAATTCACCCCTCCACTTT
V gene: TRBV9
clone size: once
J gene: TRBJ1-6
D gene: NA

CDR3 protein: CASSAPPGQINEAFF
CDR3 DNA: TGTGCCAGCAGCGCGCCCCCGGGACAGATTAATGAAGCTTTCTTT
V gene: TRBV4-2
clone size: NA
J gene: TRBJ1-1
D gene: TRBD1

CDR3 protein: CASSFDRAGNTIYF
CDR3 DNA: TGTGCCAGCTCATTTGACAGGGCCGGAAACACCATATATTTT
V gene: TRBV18
clone size: NA
J gene: TRBJ1-3
D gene: TRBD1

CDR3 protein: CASSRTSGLSSTDTQYF
CDR3 DNA: TGCGCCAGCAGCCGGACTAGCGGACTTTCTAGCACAGATACGCAGTATTTT
V gene: TRBV10-1
clone size: NA
J gene: TRBJ2-3
D gene: TRBD2

CDR3 protein: CASSHRQSSYEQYF
CDR3 DNA: TGTGCCAGCAGCCACCGACAGAGCTCCTACGAGCAGTACTTC
V gene: TRBV7-9
clone size: NA
J gene: TRBJ2-7
D gene: NA

CDR3 protein: CASSDRVYNEQFF
CDR3 DNA: TGTGCCAGCAGTGATAGAGTCTACAATGAGCAGTTCTTC
V gene: TRBV2
clone size: few
J gene: TRBJ2-1
D gene: NA

CDR3 protein: CASSERIPRGANQPQHF
CDR3 DNA: TGTGCCAGCAGTGAACGAATTCCGCGGGGGGCCAATCAGCCCCAGCATTTT
V gene: TRBV6-1
clone size: NA
J gene: TRBJ1-5
D gene: NA

CDR3 protein: CASSWTSGGTDTQYF
CDR3 DNA: TGTGCCAGCAGCTGGACTAGCGGGGGCACAGATACGCAGTATTTT
V gene: TRBV5-4
clone size: NA
J gene: TRBJ2-3
D gene: TRBD2

CDR3 protein: CASSPRQGRVDTQYF
CDR3 DNA: TGCGCCAGCAGTCCCAGACAGGGGCGAGTGGATACGCAGTATTTT
V gene: TRBV10-1
clone size: NA
J gene: TRBJ2-3
D gene: TRBD1

CDR3 protein: CASSPQGLRDGLLYEQYF
CDR3 DNA: TGCGCCAGCAGCCCCCAGGGGCTCCGCGATGGCCTCCTCTACGAGCAGTACTTC
V gene: TRBV5-1
clone size: NA
J gene: TRBJ2-7
D gene: NA

CDR3 protein: CASSELGARNTIYF
CDR3 DNA: TGTGCCAGCAGTGAATTAGGGGCTCGAAACACCATATATTTT
V gene: TRBV25-1
clone size: NA
J gene: TRBJ1-3
D gene: NA

CDR3 protein: CASSRGGTGKTGNTIYF
CDR3 DNA: TGTGCCAGCAGCCGGGGTGGGACAGGGAAGACTGGAAACACCATATATTTT
V gene: TRBV21-1
clone size: NA
J gene: TRBJ1-3
D gene: NA

CDR3 protein: CASSLYAGGNQPQHF
CDR3 DNA: TGTGCCAGCAGTTTATATGCAGGGGGCAATCAGCCCCAGCATTTT
V gene: TRBV28
clone size: NA
J gene: TRBJ1-5
D gene: NA

CDR3 protein: CASSASDRSAFF
CDR3 DNA: TGTGCCAGCAGCGCATCGGACAGGTCAGCTTTCTTT
V gene: TRBV7-9
clone size: NA
J gene: TRBJ1-1
D gene: TRBD1

CDR3 protein: CASSEAGDRGELFF
CDR3 DNA: TGTGCCAGCAGTGAAGCGGGAGATCGGGGGGAGCTGTTTTTT
V gene: TRBV6-4
clone size: few
J gene: TRBJ2-2
D gene: TRBD2

CDR3 protein: CASSILGTGDYSNQPQHF
CDR3 DNA: TGTGCCAGTAGTATACTGGGGACAGGGGATTATAGCAATCAGCCCCAGCATTTT
V gene: TRBV19
clone size: NA
J gene: TRBJ1-5
D gene: TRBD1

CDR3 protein: CASSLGGTSGASSTDTQYF
CDR3 DNA: TGTGCCAGCAGCTTAGGTGGGACTAGCGGGGCTTCTAGCACAGATACGCAGTATTTT
V gene: TRBV7-8
clone size: NA
J gene: TRBJ2-3
D gene: TRBD2

CDR3 protein: CASSQEAGGLAGEQYF
CDR3 DNA: TGTGCCAGCAGCCAAGAAGCCGGGGGACTAGCTGGCGAGCAGTACTTC
V gene: TRBV4-2
clone size: once
J gene: TRBJ2-7
D gene: TRBD2

CDR3 protein: CASSSGTGEAFF
CDR3 DNA: TGTGCCAGCAGTTCCGGGACAGGTGAAGCTTTCTTT
V gene: TRBV12-3/TRBV12-4
clone size: few
J gene: TRBJ1-1
D gene: TRBD1

CDR3 protein: CASSLGQGWYSGNTIYF
CDR3 DNA: TGTGCCAGCTCACTTGGACAGGGTTGGTACTCTGGAAACACCATATATTTT
V gene: TRBV18
clone size: NA
J gene: TRBJ1-3
D gene: TRBD1

CDR3 protein: CASSHSNGRHEQYF
CDR3 DNA: TGTGCCAGCAGCCACTCCAATGGGCGACACGAGCAGTACTTC
V gene: TRBV14
clone size: NA
J gene: TRBJ2-7
D gene: NA

CDR3 protein: CASSVDRGGEQYF
CDR3 DNA: TGTGCCAGCAGCGTGGACAGGGGCGGCGAGCAGTACTTC
V gene: TRBV7-2
clone size: NA
J gene: TRBJ2-7
D gene: TRBD1

CDR3 protein: CASSPPGLYNEQFF
CDR3 DNA: TGCGCCAGCAGCCCCCCGGGACTTTACAATGAGCAGTTCTTC
V gene: TRBV4-3
clone size: NA
J gene: TRBJ2-1
D gene: NA

CDR3 protein: CSVEDRGKLFF
CDR3 DNA: TGCAGCGTTGAGGACCGGGGAAAACTGTTTTTT
V gene: TRBV29-1
clone size: NA
J gene: TRBJ1-4
D gene: NA

CDR3 protein: CASGDFYEQYF
CDR3 DNA: TGTGCCAGTGGGGACTTCTACGAGCAGTACTTC
V gene: TRBV2
clone size: NA
J gene: TRBJ2-7
D gene: NA

CDR3 protein: CASSFRQAYEQYF
CDR3 DNA: TGTGCCAGCAGCTTCAGACAGGCCTACGAGCAGTACTTC
V gene: TRBV5-5
clone size: NA
J gene: TRBJ2-7
D gene: NA

CDR3 protein: CASSVTGRPYEQYF
CDR3 DNA: TGCGCCAGCAGTGTTACAGGGCGACCCTACGAGCAGTACTTC
V gene: TRBV10-1
clone size: once
J gene: TRBJ2-7
D gene: NA

CDR3 protein: CASSYVSGTDTQYF
CDR3 DNA: TGTGCCAGCAGTTACGTTTCGGGCACAGATACGCAGTATTTT
V gene: TRBV6-2/TRBV6-3
clone size: NA
J gene: TRBJ2-3
D gene: NA

CDR3 protein: CASSETDRGQTQYF
CDR3 DNA: TGTGCCAGCAGTGAGACCGACAGGGGCCAGACCCAGTACTTC
V gene: TRBV6-4
clone size: NA
J gene: TRBJ2-5
D gene: TRBD1

CDR3 protein: CASSSSGGAGETQYF
CDR3 DNA: TGTGCTAGCAGCTCAAGCGGGGGGGCCGGAGAGACCCAGTACTTC
V gene: TRBV7-7
clone size: NA
J gene: TRBJ2-5
D gene: TRBD2

CDR3 protein: CASSHLSGVYEQYF
CDR3 DNA: TGTGCCAGCAGCCATCTTTCCGGGGTCTACGAGCAGTACTTC
V gene: TRBV3-1/TRBV3-2
clone size: NA
J gene: TRBJ2-7
D gene: NA

CDR3 protein: CASSLGGAAGRNGYTF
CDR3 DNA: TGTGCCAGCAGTTTAGGTGGGGCAGCTGGACGAAATGGCTACACCTTC
V gene: TRBV28
clone size: NA
J gene: TRBJ1-2
D gene: NA

CDR3 protein: CASSSPDRTLVYEQYF
CDR3 DNA: TGTGCCAGCAGTTCCCCGGACAGAACACTGGTCTACGAGCAGTACTTC
V gene: TRBV6-2/TRBV6-3
clone size: NA
J gene: TRBJ2-7
D gene: NA

CDR3 protein: CASREGATPQETQYF
CDR3 DNA: TGTGCCAGCAGGGAGGGGGCGACACCCCAAGAGACCCAGTACTTC
V gene: TRBV7-2
clone size: NA
J gene: TRBJ2-5
D gene: NA

CDR3 protein: CASSNDRGYGYTF
CDR3 DNA: TGTGCCAGCAGCAATGACAGGGGTTATGGCTACACCTTC
V gene: TRBV28
clone size: once
J gene: TRBJ1-2
D gene: TRBD1

CDR3 protein: CASSRAGGAGGLHEQYF
CDR3 DNA: TGTGCCAGCAGCCGCGCCGGGGGAGCGGGGGGGCTCCACGAGCAGTACTTC
V gene: TRBV5-4
clone size: NA
J gene: TRBJ2-7
D gene: TRBD2